Listed below are T cell receptor beta chains from one sample, sequenced in a study of blood T cells in healthy people across ages. Using its own MiXCR run on the 5' RACE reads, TCRdb lists one record per CDR3 protein. The profile shows 980,000 or so distinct CDR3 sequences, roughly 50% of them singletons. Sequenced: blood. All receptors derive from a man aged 25 to 40 in good health. Each CDR3 is given with its conserved first and last residue. Each record gives: clone size, D gene, V gene, J gene, CDR3 DNA, CDR3 protein. A D gene is named only where the DNA matches it firmly. A clone size is listed for some rows: how often the clone was seen (once, few, many), or a class if it is expanded.

abundance: NA
d_gene: TRBD1
v_gene: TRBV24-1
j_gene: TRBJ2-1
CDR3nt: TGTGCCACCAGTGACCCGGACAGGGGAGGCTACAATGAGCAGTTCTTC
CDR3aa: CATSDPDRGGYNEQFF

abundance: many
d_gene: NA
v_gene: TRBV7-8
j_gene: TRBJ2-5
CDR3nt: TGTGCCAGCGCCAACGGGGGGCAGACTACCCTCCAAGAGACCCAGTACTTC
CDR3aa: CASANGGQTTLQETQYF

abundance: NA
d_gene: TRBD1
v_gene: TRBV2
j_gene: TRBJ2-7
CDR3nt: TGTGCCAGCAGGACGGGACAGGGGACCTACGAGCAGTACTTC
CDR3aa: CASRTGQGTYEQYF

abundance: few
d_gene: NA
v_gene: TRBV27
j_gene: TRBJ1-4
CDR3nt: TGTGCCAGCAGTGGCCGGGTCAGTAATGAAAAACTGTTTTTT
CDR3aa: CASSGRVSNEKLFF

abundance: NA
d_gene: TRBD2
v_gene: TRBV10-3
j_gene: TRBJ2-1
CDR3nt: TGTGCCACCCGACTAGCGGAGTACAATGAGCAGTTCTTC
CDR3aa: CATRLAEYNEQFF

abundance: few
d_gene: NA
v_gene: TRBV4-3
j_gene: TRBJ2-7
CDR3nt: TGCGCCAGCAGCCAAGAACAGGGCCTCCACGAGCAGTACTTC
CDR3aa: CASSQEQGLHEQYF

abundance: few
d_gene: TRBD1
v_gene: TRBV29-1
j_gene: TRBJ1-1
CDR3nt: TGCAGCGTTTATCAAGGGGGCAGAATCACTGAAGCTTTCTTT
CDR3aa: CSVYQGGRITEAFF

abundance: NA
d_gene: NA
v_gene: TRBV7-2
j_gene: TRBJ1-2
CDR3nt: TGTGCCAGCAGCCTAGATCTGAACATTAACTATGGCTACACCTTC
CDR3aa: CASSLDLNINYGYTF

abundance: NA
d_gene: NA
v_gene: TRBV21-1
j_gene: TRBJ2-4
CDR3nt: TGTGCCAGCAGCTTGGACGGAGCCACCAAAAACATTCAGTACTTC
CDR3aa: CASSLDGATKNIQYF

abundance: NA
d_gene: TRBD1
v_gene: TRBV5-1
j_gene: TRBJ1-1
CDR3nt: TGCGCCAGCAGCGGAGGGACAGGGACTGAAGCTTTCTTT
CDR3aa: CASSGGTGTEAFF

abundance: NA
d_gene: TRBD1
v_gene: TRBV27
j_gene: TRBJ1-2
CDR3nt: TGTGCCAGCAGTTTGGACGCGACAGGGCCAGGATATGGCTACACCTTC
CDR3aa: CASSLDATGPGYGYTF

abundance: NA
d_gene: NA
v_gene: TRBV7-9
j_gene: TRBJ1-1
CDR3nt: TGTGCCAGCAGCTTAGGCTGGGGAACGGGGACTGAAGCTTTCTTT
CDR3aa: CASSLGWGTGTEAFF

abundance: NA
d_gene: TRBD1
v_gene: TRBV5-1
j_gene: TRBJ1-1
CDR3nt: TGCGCCAGCAGCGACAGGGGCCCGAACACTGAAGCTTTCTTT
CDR3aa: CASSDRGPNTEAFF

abundance: NA
d_gene: NA
v_gene: TRBV7-2
j_gene: TRBJ2-3
CDR3nt: TGTGCCAGCAGCCTACGTCCCGCGATTGATACGCAGTATTTT
CDR3aa: CASSLRPAIDTQYF